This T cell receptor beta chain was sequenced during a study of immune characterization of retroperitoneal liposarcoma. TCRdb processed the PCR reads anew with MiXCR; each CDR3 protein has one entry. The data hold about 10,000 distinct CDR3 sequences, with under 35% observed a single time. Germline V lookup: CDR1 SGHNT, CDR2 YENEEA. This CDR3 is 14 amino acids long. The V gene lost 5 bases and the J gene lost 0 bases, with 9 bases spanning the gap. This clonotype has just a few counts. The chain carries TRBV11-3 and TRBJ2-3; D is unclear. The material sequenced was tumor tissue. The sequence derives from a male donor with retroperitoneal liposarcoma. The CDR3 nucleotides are TGTGCCAGCAGCCCATCACGGAGCACAGATACGCAGTATTTT. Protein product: CASSPSRSTDTQYF.